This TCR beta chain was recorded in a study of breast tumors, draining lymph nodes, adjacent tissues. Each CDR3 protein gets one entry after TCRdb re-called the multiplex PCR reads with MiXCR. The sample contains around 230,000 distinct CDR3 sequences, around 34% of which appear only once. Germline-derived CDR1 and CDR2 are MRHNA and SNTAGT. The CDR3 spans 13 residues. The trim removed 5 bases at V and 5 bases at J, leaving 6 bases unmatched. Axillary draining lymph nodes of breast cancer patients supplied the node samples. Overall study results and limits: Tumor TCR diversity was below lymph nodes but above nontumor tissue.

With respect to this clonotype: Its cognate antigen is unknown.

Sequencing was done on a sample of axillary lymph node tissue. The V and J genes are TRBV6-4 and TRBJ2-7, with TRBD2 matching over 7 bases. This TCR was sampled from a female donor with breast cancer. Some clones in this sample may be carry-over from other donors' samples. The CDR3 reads CASSQAGMDEQYF. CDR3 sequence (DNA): TGTGCCAGCAGTCAAGCGGGGATGGACGAGCAGTACTTC.